Shown below are 28 T cell receptor beta chains from a single sample sequenced in a study of blood T cells in healthy people across ages. Primed by a sample-barcoded 5' primer and a J-beta primer mix, a second PCR proceeded for roughly 6 to 12 cycles. In TCRdb, the 5' RACE reads were re-called with MiXCR into one record per CDR3 protein. This repertoire shows 1.5 million to 2 million distinct CDR3 sequences, 30% to 40% found once; its top ten account for under 25%. The source material was blood. These receptor sequences come from a human donor in good health.

This CDR3 reads CASSWTEGVVEQYF. CDR3 DNA sequence: TGTGCCAGCAGCTGGACAGAAGGTGTGGTCGAGCAGTACTTC. The J gene is TRBJ2-7, the V gene TRBV7-2, with TRBD1 as a possible D gene (6 bases). V lost 4 bases, J lost 6 bases, and 16 bases lay in between. The CDR3 contains 14 residues. CDR1 and CDR2 from the germline V gene are SGHTA and FQGNSA.

The CDR3 spells CASSGSRDSRYNEQFF. CDR3 bases: TGTGCCAGCAGCGGTTCCCGGGACAGTCGCTACAATGAGCAGTTCTTC. The chain couples TRBV9 to TRBJ2-1; 7 nucleotides agree with TRBD1. CDR1 and CDR2 from the germline V gene are SGDLS and YYNGEE. The V and J ends lost 3 bases and 3 bases, in that order; junction bases with no gene match: 9. The CDR3 runs 16 residues.

For this clonotype: Relative to the germline gene, one junction end is altered; a read error may explain this. CDR3 DNA sequence: TGCGCCAGCAGCTTGGGTGGATTTGGTGGCTACACCTTC. It yields the protein CASSLGGFGGYTF. The rearrangement links TRBV12-3 or TRBV12-4 to TRBJ1-2; D is unresolved. This CDR3 spans 13 amino acids.

The chain recombines TRBV4-3 with TRBJ2-7; D is possibly TRBD2 (5 bases). Germline V gene sequence: CDR1 LGHNA, CDR2 YSLEER. Trimming pared 0 bases from V and 4 bases from J, leaving 7 bases between. CDR3 length equals 13 residues. CDR3 amino acids: CASSQEREYEQYF. The DNA of the CDR3 is TGCGCCAGCAGCCAAGAGAGGGAATACGAGCAGTACTTC.

This chain connects TRBV11-2 to TRBJ2-7; a weak D match, TRBD2 (6 bases). The V end lost 3 bases, the J end lost 6 bases, and 12 bases lay between the germline ends. Germline CDR1 reads SGHAT; CDR2 reads FQNNGV. The CDR3 contains 13 residues. In nucleotides, the CDR3 is TGTGCCAGCAGCTTTCGGGGGTACGGCGAGCAGTACTTC. The encoded protein is CASSFRGYGEQYF.

The chain is built from TRBV7-2 and TRBJ1-1; 7 nucleotides align to TRBD1. The germline V gene encodes CDR1 SGHTA and CDR2 FQGNSA. V gave up 3 bases and J gave up 6 bases; unmatched junction bases: 7. This CDR3 has 14 amino acids. The CDR3 protein is CASSFLGGMAEAFF. The CDR3 DNA follows: TGTGCCAGCAGCTTTTTAGGGGGCATGGCTGAAGCTTTCTTT.

The rearrangement links TRBV5-1 to TRBJ2-7; 7 nucleotides match TRBD1. This CDR3 is 15 amino acids long. The germline CDR1 and CDR2 sequences are SGHRS and YFSETQ. After removal of 4 bases from V and 2 bases from J, the junction contained 9 bases not matched to a gene. The CDR3 sequence is CASSQSTGTTYEQYF. For the CDR3, the DNA is TGCGCCAGCAGCCAATCGACAGGGACCACCTACGAGCAGTACTTC.

This clonotype was counted a few times. The gene calls are TRBV29-1 and TRBJ2-3; TRBD2 is a possible D gene (6 bases). The V and J ends lost 7 bases and 2 bases respectively, with 19 bases between them. This CDR3 is 15 amino acids long. The V gene's germline CDR1 is SQVTM and CDR2 ANQGSEA. The CDR3 protein is CSGFEGTLLTDTQYF. CDR3 in DNA: TGCAGCGGTTTTGAGGGGACTCTGCTCACAGATACGCAGTATTTT.

The rearrangement uses TRBV7-8 and TRBJ1-1; D might be TRBD1 (5 bases). Germline lookup yields CDR1 SGHVS and CDR2 FQNEAQ. Trimming left V 5 bases short and J 2 bases short, with 18 bases between. This CDR3 spans 16 amino acids. Written as DNA, the CDR3 is TGTGCCAGCAGCCGATCACGTGGGGGAGTTAACACTGAAGCTTTCTTT. This sequence encodes CASSRSRGGVNTEAFF. Full variable domain (remainder filled in from reference TRBV7-8 and TRBJ1-1): GAGVSQSPRYKVAKRGQDVALRCDPISGHVSLFWYQQALGQGPEFLTYFQNEAQLDKSGLPSDRFFAERPEGSVSTLKIQRTQQEDSAVYLCASSRSRGGVNTEAFFGQGTRLTVV.

V usage is TRBV7-2 and J usage is TRBJ1-4, with D possibly matching TRBD1 (5 bases). This CDR3 has 16 amino acids. The V gene lost 5 bases and the J gene lost 1 base, with 14 bases spanning the gap. The V gene's germline CDR1 is SGHTA and CDR2 FQGNSA. CDR3 nucleotides: TGTGCCAGCAGCGCCGCCGGGGGGAGAACTAATGAAAAACTGTTTTTT. Protein: CASSAAGGRTNEKLFF.

The table lists this clonotype with a few counts. The chain recombines TRBV7-2 with TRBJ1-2, with TRBD1 matching 7 bases. This CDR3 is built from 17 residues. The germline V gene has CDR1 SGHTA and CDR2 FQGNSA. The ends lost 1 base at V and 8 bases at J; junction bases unmatched: 16. The CDR3 sequence: CASSLVVRSEGAKGYTF. CDR3 nucleotides: TGTGCCAGCAGCTTAGTTGTCCGGTCGGAGGGGGCCAAGGGCTACACCTTC.

This rearrangement joins TRBV12-3 or TRBV12-4 to TRBJ1-2, with D tentatively TRBD1 (6 bases). The length of the CDR3 is 13 residues. With 2 bases removed from V and 10 bases from J, the gap between germline ends came to 14 bases. The DNA for the CDR3 is TGTGCCAGCAGTTTACAGGGGCACACCTACTACACCTTC. Protein product: CASSLQGHTYYTF.

This clonotype was seen more than once but under ten times. V is TRBV12-3 or TRBV12-4 and J is TRBJ1-2; 10 bases are a match to TRBD1. The CDR3 runs to 15 residues. V lost 5 bases and J lost 4; bases outside the gene matches: 7. CDR3 in amino acids: CASSPGQGWAYGYTF. The CDR3, as DNA: TGTGCCAGCAGTCCGGGACAGGGGTGGGCCTATGGCTACACCTTC.

The rearrangement links TRBV20-1 to TRBJ2-4, with TRBD2 identical over 7 bases. Germline V lookup: CDR1 DFQATT, CDR2 SNEGSKA (reference sequence). The V gene end was trimmed by 0 bases and the J gene end by 13 bases; junction bases not matched to a gene: 18. There are 16 residues in the CDR3. As DNA, the CDR3 is TGCAGTGCTAGAGATGTCCGGGGGGATCCCTACAATGAGCAGTACTTC. Translated, it gives CSARDVRGDPYNEQYF.

This clonotype occurred a few times. V is TRBV20-1 and J is TRBJ1-2; D is unresolved. V lost 0 bases and J 3 bases, leaving 14 bases between the germline ends. Per germline, CDR1 DFQATT and CDR2 SNEGSKA (reference sequence). This CDR3 is 15 amino acids long. CDR3 sequence reads: CSARDEGGQYYGYTF. In DNA form, the CDR3 reads TGCAGTGCTAGAGATGAGGGTGGGCAGTACTATGGCTACACCTTC.

At least ten counts were recorded for this clonotype. The rearrangement links TRBV4-2 to TRBJ2-7, with 8 bases lining up with TRBD1. V shed 1 base and J 3 bases; nucleotides not matched to a gene: 5. This CDR3 spans 15 amino acids. Germline CDR1 and CDR2: LGHNA and YNFKEQ. DNA of the CDR3: TGTGCCAGCAGCCAAGCTTGGACAGGGTTCTACGAGCAGTACTTC. This sequence encodes CASSQAWTGFYEQYF.

V gene TRBV3-1 combines with J gene TRBJ2-1, with 8 bases fitting TRBD1. The CDR3 runs 15 residues. Germline loops: CDR1 LGHDT, CDR2 YNNKEL (reference sequence). Germline trimming cut 6 bases from V and 3 bases from J; bases unmatched to any gene: 7. Here the CDR3 reads CASRRIGQGYNEQFF. In DNA, the CDR3 is TGTGCCAGCAGGAGGATTGGACAGGGCTACAATGAGCAGTTCTTC.

This clonotype appeared a few times. CDR3 protein: CASSLSAQGFSYYTF. CDR3 nucleotides: TGTGCCAGCAGCTTAAGTGCACAGGGGTTTTCCTACTACACCTTC. The chain links TRBV7-9 to TRBJ1-2, with 7 bases fitting TRBD1. Germline loops: CDR1 SEHNR, CDR2 FQNEAQ (reference sequence). V shed 2 bases, J shed 10 bases, and the junction held 13 bases outside the gene matches. The CDR3 spans 15 residues. Using reference TRBV7-9 and TRBJ1-2 for the parts outside the CDR3, the full variable domain is DTGVSQNPRHKITKRGQNVTFRCDPISEHNRLYWYRQTLGQGPEFLTYFQNEAQLEKSRLLSDRFSAERPKGSFSTLEIQRTEQGDSAMYLCASSLSAQGFSYYTFGSGTRLTVV.

The chain combines TRBV28 with TRBJ2-4; possibly TRBD2 for D (6 bases). CDR1 and CDR2 from the germline V gene are MDHEN and SYDVKM. The CDR3 covers 13 residues. Trimming removed 8 bases at V and 0 bases at J, with 8 bases between. CDR3 nucleotides: TGTGCCAGCTGGGGACTAGCCAAAAACATTCAGTACTTC. The encoded protein is CASWGLAKNIQYF.

This clonotype was found a few times. The V gene is TRBV10-3, the J gene TRBJ1-1, with D hard to call. The CDR3 is 13 residues long. V was trimmed by 8 bases and J by 0 bases, leaving 10 bases between them. CDR1 and CDR2 from the germline V gene are ENHRY and SYGVKD. The CDR3 reads CAIGAPMNTEAFF. In DNA form, the CDR3 reads TGTGCCATCGGAGCCCCCATGAACACTGAAGCTTTCTTT.

The chain couples TRBV11-2 to TRBJ2-1, with unresolved D. This CDR3 comprises 14 residues. The V end was cut by 1 base, the J end by 9 bases, with 13 bases between. In germline, CDR1 is SGHAT, CDR2 FQNNGV. The CDR3 region is CASSLVRVNSEQFF. Written as DNA, the CDR3 is TGTGCCAGCAGCTTAGTAAGGGTTAACTCTGAGCAGTTCTTC.

This clonotype occurred many times. This sequence joins TRBV4-3 and TRBJ1-2; the D gene is possibly TRBD1 (5 bases). The CDR3 runs 14 residues. Germline V gene sequence: CDR1 LGHNA, CDR2 YSLEER. V gave up 4 bases and J gave up 0 bases, with 9 bases separating them. CDR3 in amino acids: CASSPPGANYGYTF. DNA for the CDR3: TGCGCCAGCAGCCCCCCGGGGGCTAACTATGGCTACACCTTC.

The chain couples TRBV10-3 to TRBJ2-3, with D possibly being TRBD1 (6 bases). The CDR3 totals 18 residues. Germline CDR1 and CDR2: ENHRY and SYGVKD. V was clipped by 10 bases and J by 2 bases, with 28 bases between them. CDR3 sequence reads: CATSDRTLRTALTDTQYF. The DNA of the CDR3 is TGTGCCACCAGCGACCGAACCCTGCGGACAGCTCTCACAGATACGCAGTATTTT.

The chain uses TRBV11-2 and TRBJ2-5; 11 bases match TRBD2. After removal of 5 bases from V and 5 bases from J, the junction contained 7 bases not matched to a gene. This CDR3 has 15 residues. Germline V gene data show CDR1 as SGHAT and CDR2 as FQNNGV. CDR3 coding DNA: TGTGCCAGCAGCAGACTAGCGGGGCGTCCGGAGACCCAGTACTTC. It specifies CASSRLAGRPETQYF. Drawing the rest from reference TRBV11-2 and TRBJ2-5, the complete variable domain is EAGVAQSPRYKIIEKRQSVAFWCNPISGHATLYWYQQILGQGPKLLIQFQNNGVVDDSQLPKDRFSAERLKGVDSTLKIQPAKLEDSAVYLCASSRLAGRPETQYFGPGTRLLVL.

Concerning this clonotype: Because the CDR3 is missing its conserved closing phenylalanine or tryptophan, this is likely a read error. The chain couples TRBV10-3 to TRBJ2-5; the D call may be TRBD1 or TRBD2 (5 bases each). Germline V gives CDR1 ENHRY, CDR2 SYGVKD. There are 14 residues in the CDR3. V dropped 6 bases and J dropped 3 bases, with 14 bases sitting between them. The CDR3 nucleotides read TGTGCCATCAGGCCGGGACGGCTAGAAGAGACCCAGTACTGC. It yields the protein CAIRPGRLEETQYC.

This clonotype has just a few counts. CDR3 nucleotide sequence: TGTGCCAGCAGCACCCGGGACTACCCATCCTACGAGCAGTACTTC. Residues: CASSTRDYPSYEQYF. The V and J genes are TRBV7-9 and TRBJ2-7; 7 nucleotides match TRBD2. The V and J ends lost 5 bases and 1 base, in that order; junction bases with no gene match: 8. Germline CDR1 is SEHNR and CDR2 is FQNEAQ (reference sequence). CDR3 size: 15 residues.

This clonotype has only a few counts. This chain links TRBV20-1 with TRBJ2-1, with TRBD1 matching over 7 bases. With V trimmed by 6 bases and J by 0 bases, 14 bases remained unmatched. The CDR3 contains 17 residues. Per germline, CDR1 DFQATT and CDR2 SNEGSKA (reference sequence). The CDR3 DNA sequence: TGCAGTGCCCTTCACGGGACAGTTATTAGCTCCTACAATGAGCAGTTCTTC. It translates to CSALHGTVISSYNEQFF.

The chain has TRBV9 and TRBJ2-1; TRBD2 matches 8 bases. Germline CDR1 SGDLS, CDR2 YYNGEE. CDR3 length: 16 residues. The trim removed 0 bases at V and 3 bases at J, leaving 5 bases unmatched. The CDR3 reads CASSVEPAGGYNEQFF. The CDR3 DNA reads TGTGCCAGCAGCGTAGAACCGGCGGGGGGCTACAATGAGCAGTTCTTC.